These 24 T cell receptor beta chains came from one sample sequenced in a study of T cells in Graves' hyperthyroidism and ophthalmopathy. Amplification of TCR beta CDR3 regions was performed using RNA transcripts as template. The TCR CDR3 first-round RT-PCR relied on the HTBI primer set. Each CDR3 protein gets one entry after TCRdb re-called the multiplex PCR reads with MiXCR. The sample has approximately 600,000 distinct CDR3 sequences, 15% to 20% seen once. Source material: blood. The receptors were sampled from a woman between 25 and 40 years old with Graves' hyperthyroidism.

This clonotype was seen repeatedly, ten times or more. This sequence joins TRBV2 and TRBJ2-4; TRBD2 agrees at 12 bases. Trimming cost V 7 bases and J 8 bases; bases outside gene matches: 9. The CDR3 covers 15 residues. Per germline, CDR1 SNHLY and CDR2 FYNNEI. In nucleotides, the CDR3 is TGTGCCAGCAAAGAGACTAGCGGGAGAGGAGACATTCAGTACTTC. Translating gives CASKETSGRGDIQYF.

At least ten counts were recorded for this clonotype. This rearrangement joins TRBV28 to TRBJ2-3, with D tentatively TRBD1 (6 bases). Germline loops: CDR1 MDHEN, CDR2 SYDVKM. The CDR3 has 13 amino acids. V shed 6 bases and J shed 6 bases, with 13 bases lying between them. The CDR3 nucleotides read TGTGCCAGCAGGAAACAGGGCGCGGATACGCAGTATTTT. Amino acid sequence: CASRKQGADTQYF.

This clonotype was seen ten or more times. The chain combines TRBV6-6 with TRBJ2-3; D is perhaps TRBD2 (7 bases). The V and J ends lost 2 bases and 4 bases respectively, with 16 bases between them. Germline CDR1 MNHNY, CDR2 SVGAGI (reference sequence). CDR3 size: 16 residues. The CDR3 loop reads CASSYERRGAADTQYF. CDR3 nucleotides: TGTGCCAGCAGTTACGAGCGACGGGGGGCCGCAGATACGCAGTATTTT.

This clonotype has ten or more counts. This chain joins TRBV7-3 and TRBJ2-3; D may be TRBD1 or TRBD2 (5 bases each). The CDR3 loop spans 16 amino acids. Deletions cut 1 base from V and 1 base from J, with 12 bases between. Per the germline V gene, CDR1 is SGHTA and CDR2 is FQGTGA. The CDR3, as DNA: TGTGCCAGCAGCTTAAAGGGGACGGCTGGCACAGATACGCAGTATTTT. Protein: CASSLKGTAGTDTQYF. The full variable domain, completed using reference TRBV7-3 and TRBJ2-3, is GAGVSQTPSNKVTEKGKYVELRCDPISGHTALYWYRQSLGQGPEFLIYFQGTGAADDSGLPNDRFFAVRPEGSVSTLKIQRTERGDSAVYLCASSLKGTAGTDTQYFGPGTRLTVL.

This clonotype has at least ten counts. This chain joins TRBV7-2 and TRBJ1-2; 9 bases are shared with TRBD1. V was clipped by 5 bases and J by 8 bases; unmatched bases: 12. Per germline, CDR1 SGHTA and CDR2 FQGNSA. The length of the CDR3 is 15 residues. CDR3 in amino acids: CASSPRDRVKGGYTF. The CDR3 DNA reads as TGTGCCAGCAGCCCCCGGGACAGGGTGAAAGGCGGCTACACCTTC.

This clonotype was counted many times. The chain is built from TRBV7-2 and TRBJ2-1; TRBD1 agrees at 8 bases. This CDR3 region has 16 residues. Losses at the gene ends were 1 base for V and 4 bases for J; bases not matched to a gene: 6. CDR1 and CDR2 (germline): SGHTA, FQGNSA. The CDR3 DNA follows: TGTGCCAGCAGCTTAGGGACAGGGCTTCTTTACAATGAGCAGTTCTTC. Translated: CASSLGTGLLYNEQFF. Full variable domain (outside the CDR3, taken from reference TRBV7-2 and TRBJ2-1): GAGVSQSPSNKVTEKGKDVELRCDPISGHTALYWYRQSLGQGLEFLIYFQGNSAPDKSGLPSDRFSAERTGGSVSTLTIQRTQQEDSAVYLCASSLGTGLLYNEQFFGPGTRLTVL.

The chain employs TRBV7-8 and TRBJ2-1; D is unresolved. V lost 5 bases and J lost 14, with 16 bases in between. The V gene's germline CDR1 is SGHVS and CDR2 FQNEAQ. The CDR3 spans 12 residues. The CDR3 protein is CASSQRYLEEFF. The CDR3 DNA is TGTGCCAGCAGCCAACGCTACTTAGAGGAGTTCTTC.

Of note for this clonotype: This may be a read error, as it is one base from a much larger clone. This chain links TRBV29-1 with TRBJ2-1, with 8 bases identical to TRBD2. Gene TRBJ2-7 matches the end of the DNA better, so the J call may be wrong. The CDR3 loop spans 14 amino acids. Germline CDR1 SQVTM, CDR2 ANQGSEA. CDR3 protein: CSALGLGTGNEQYF. CDR3 DNA sequence: TGCAGCGCTCTGGGACTAGGGACTGGCAATGAGCAGTACTTC.

This clonotype came up many times. The rearrangement links TRBV20-1 to TRBJ2-7, with 8 nucleotides matching TRBD2. CDR3 size: 13 residues. V trimming: 4 bases; J trimming: 1 base; junction bases outside the gene matches: 3. Germline CDR1 and CDR2: DFQATT and SNEGSKA (reference sequence). The CDR3, as DNA: TGCAGTGCTAAGCGGGAGCCATCCTACGAGCAGTACTTC. Translating it yields CSAKREPSYEQYF.

The CDR3 DNA follows: TGTGCCAGCAGCTCAGGGGATGGGCCATACAATGAGCAGTTCTTC. Translation: CASSSGDGPYNEQFF. The chain recombines TRBV11-3 with TRBJ2-1; TRBD1 might be the D (6 bases). The CDR3 consists of 15 residues. The V and J ends lost 4 bases and 4 bases respectively, with 14 bases between them. Looked up from germline, CDR1 is SGHNT and CDR2 is YENEEA.

This clonotype was picked up many times. The CDR3 spells CSAQPDRFYGYTF. The CDR3 coding sequence is TGCAGTGCGCAACCTGACAGGTTCTATGGCTACACCTTC. The chain combines TRBV20-1 with TRBJ1-2; tentatively, D is TRBD1 (6 bases). Trimming took 6 bases from V and 4 from J, leaving 15 bases between them. CDR1 is DFQATT, CDR2 SNEGSKA, per germline (reference sequence). The CDR3 length is 13 residues.

The table lists this clonotype with many counts. This chain connects TRBV5-1 to TRBJ2-1; 8 bases match TRBD1. The CDR3 covers 15 residues. The germline CDR1 and CDR2 sequences are SGHRS and YFSETQ. V was pared by 0 bases and J by 8 bases, with 7 bases of the junction left unmatched. The CDR3 loop reads CASSLGLDRGYEQFF. The CDR3 nucleotides are TGCGCCAGCAGCTTGGGCCTCGACAGGGGTTATGAGCAGTTCTTC.

This chain uses TRBV19 with TRBJ2-5, with D maybe TRBD2 (6 bases). Per germline, CDR1 LNHDA and CDR2 SQIVND (reference sequence). V lost 4 bases, J lost 10 bases, and 10 bases lay in between. The CDR3 loop spans 11 amino acids. CDR3 in amino acids: CASSTGTYQYF. CDR3 nucleotide sequence: TGTGCCAGTAGTACCGGGACTTACCAGTACTTC.

This clonotype was observed many times. The chain couples TRBV7-3 to TRBJ2-7; D is unclear. Germline V gene sequence: CDR1 SGHTA, CDR2 FQGTGA. The CDR3 loop spans 12 amino acids. V was cut by 5 bases and J by 1 base, with 6 bases left in between. In DNA, the CDR3 is TGTGCCAGCAGCGTCGGATCCTACGAGCAGTACTTC. Translated: CASSVGSYEQYF.

This clonotype was counted many times. This chain links TRBV3-1 with TRBJ2-1; D may be TRBD2 (5 bases). This CDR3 has 13 amino acids. Trimming pared 2 bases from V and 9 bases from J, leaving 11 bases between. CDR1 and CDR2 (germline): LGHDT, YNNKEL (reference sequence). The CDR3 DNA reads TGTGCCAGCAGCCAACGAGGGAGAACTGAGCAGTTCTTC. It codes for CASSQRGRTEQFF.

This clonotype came up a few times. The CDR3 does not end in the conserved phenylalanine or tryptophan, so this is likely a read error. The chain has TRBV27 and TRBJ2-3; no clear D gene. The length of the CDR3 is 13 residues. Germline V gives CDR1 MNHEY, CDR2 SMNVEV (reference sequence). V was clipped by 1 base and J by 1 base, with 3 bases between them. In DNA form, the CDR3 reads TGTGCCAGCAGTTTATACGGCACAGATACGCAGTATCTT. Protein product: CASSLYGTDTQYL.

This clonotype was seen once. Given a much more abundant clone one base away, this may be a read error. The CDR3 DNA reads TGTGGCAGCAGTGAAGGGGACAGGTCAGATACGCAGTATTTT. Translation: CGSSEGDRSDTQYF. This chain uses TRBV6-1 with TRBJ2-3, with TRBD1 matching 8 bases. This CDR3 region has 14 residues. Germline values: CDR1 MNHNS, CDR2 SASEGT.

This clonotype was picked up a small number of times. The gene calls are TRBV20-1 and TRBJ2-1; 7 nucleotides line up with TRBD2. In germline, CDR1 is DFQATT, CDR2 SNEGSKA (reference sequence). CDR3 size: 12 residues. With 4 bases clipped from V and 10 bases from J, the junction kept 7 bases outside the gene matches. The CDR3 is CSAKGSGREQFF. The DNA of the CDR3 is TGCAGTGCTAAGGGTAGCGGGCGGGAGCAGTTCTTC.

There are a few counts of this clonotype. The V and J genes are TRBV3-1 and TRBJ2-7; TRBD2 agrees at 7 bases. CDR3 length equals 16 residues. Looked up from germline, CDR1 is LGHDT and CDR2 is YNNKEL (reference sequence). V shed 4 bases and J 4 bases; nucleotides not matched to a gene: 13. The CDR3 reads CASSPTFRTSSYEQYF. DNA of the CDR3: TGTGCCAGCAGCCCGACCTTTCGGACTAGTTCTTACGAGCAGTACTTC.

This clonotype was detected a few times. V is TRBV19 and J is TRBJ2-2; D is unresolved. In germline, CDR1 is LNHDA, CDR2 SQIVND (reference sequence). The CDR3 has 11 residues. V dropped 0 bases and J dropped 7 bases, with 0 bases sitting between them. The chain's CDR3 is CASSIDGELFF. The CDR3 nucleotides read TGTGCCAGTAGTATAGACGGGGAGCTGTTTTTT.

This clonotype was seen repeatedly, ten times or more. The chain combines TRBV28 with TRBJ2-5, with 11 nucleotides matching TRBD2. Germline CDR1 reads MDHEN; CDR2 reads SYDVKM. The CDR3 consists of 13 residues. After removal of 8 bases from V and 1 base from J, the junction contained 0 bases not matched to a gene. In DNA, the CDR3 is TGTGCCAGCCTAGCGGGGGGCCAAGAGACCCAGTACTTC. Its protein product is CASLAGGQETQYF.

This clonotype was detected a few times. V is TRBV30 and J is TRBJ1-1, with D unresolved. The CDR3 has 12 amino acids. The germline V gene encodes CDR1 GTSNPN and CDR2 SVGIG (reference sequence). V was clipped by 5 bases and J by 4 bases, with 11 bases between them. The CDR3 DNA follows: TGTGCCTGGGCGCAGAGGAGCACTGAAGCTTTCTTT. As protein: CAWAQRSTEAFF.

This chain uses TRBV19 with TRBJ1-5, with 7 nucleotides matching TRBD1. This CDR3 region has 15 residues. Trimming at V came to 4 bases and at J to 4 bases, leaving 7 bases not matched to a gene. CDR1 and CDR2 (germline): LNHDA, SQIVND (reference sequence). The CDR3 loop is CASSTFDRDNQPQHF. The CDR3 DNA sequence: TGTGCCAGTAGTACCTTCGACAGGGATAATCAGCCCCAGCATTTT.

In this sample, this clonotype turned up many times. The chain couples TRBV27 to TRBJ2-3, with 14 bases aligning to TRBD2. CDR3 length: 16 residues. Trimming cost V 6 bases and J 4 bases; bases outside gene matches: 6. Germline loops: CDR1 MNHEY, CDR2 SMNVEV (reference sequence). The CDR3 spells CASSPGLAGVPDTQYF. CDR3 nucleotides: TGTGCCAGCAGCCCGGGACTAGCGGGAGTCCCAGATACGCAGTATTTT.